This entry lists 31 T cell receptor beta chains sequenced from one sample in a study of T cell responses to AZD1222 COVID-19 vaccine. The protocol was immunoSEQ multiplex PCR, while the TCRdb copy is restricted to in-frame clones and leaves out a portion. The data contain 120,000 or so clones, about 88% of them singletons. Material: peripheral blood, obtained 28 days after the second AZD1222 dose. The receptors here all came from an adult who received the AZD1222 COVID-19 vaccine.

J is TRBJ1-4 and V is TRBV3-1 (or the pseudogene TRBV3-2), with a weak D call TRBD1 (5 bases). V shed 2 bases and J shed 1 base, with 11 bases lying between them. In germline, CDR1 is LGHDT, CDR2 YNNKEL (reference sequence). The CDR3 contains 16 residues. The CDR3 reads CASSQRRGETNEKLFF. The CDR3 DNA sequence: TGTGCCAGCAGCCAAAGGAGGGGAGAAACTAATGAAAAACTGTTTTTT.

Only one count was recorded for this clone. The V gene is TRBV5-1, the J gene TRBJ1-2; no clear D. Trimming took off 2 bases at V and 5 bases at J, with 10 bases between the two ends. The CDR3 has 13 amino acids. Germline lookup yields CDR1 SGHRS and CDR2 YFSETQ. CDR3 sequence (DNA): TGCGCCAGCAGCTTTGCGGGGAGTTATGGCTACACCTTC. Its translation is CASSFAGSYGYTF.

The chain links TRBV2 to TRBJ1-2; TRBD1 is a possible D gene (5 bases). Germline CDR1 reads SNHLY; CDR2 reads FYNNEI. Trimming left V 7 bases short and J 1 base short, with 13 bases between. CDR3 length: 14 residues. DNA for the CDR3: TGTGCCAGCACCCTAACGGGACTTAACTATGGCTACACCTTC. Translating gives CASTLTGLNYGYTF.

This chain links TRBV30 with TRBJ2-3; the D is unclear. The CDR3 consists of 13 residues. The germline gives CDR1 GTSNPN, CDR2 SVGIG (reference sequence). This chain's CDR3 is CALGSKGTDTQYF. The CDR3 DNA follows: TGTGCTCTTGGAAGTAAAGGCACAGATACGCAGTATTTT.

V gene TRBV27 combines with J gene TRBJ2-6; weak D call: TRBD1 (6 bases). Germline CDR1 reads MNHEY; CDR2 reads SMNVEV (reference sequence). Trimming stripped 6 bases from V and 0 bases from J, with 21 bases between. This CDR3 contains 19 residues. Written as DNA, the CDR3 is TGTGCCAGCAGCCGAAGGACAGCCTGGGATCTCTCTGGGGCCAACGTCCTGACTTTC. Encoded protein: CASSRRTAWDLSGANVLTF.

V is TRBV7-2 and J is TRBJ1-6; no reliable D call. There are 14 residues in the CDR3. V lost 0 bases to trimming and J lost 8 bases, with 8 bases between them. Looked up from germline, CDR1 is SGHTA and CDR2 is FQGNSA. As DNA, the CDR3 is TGTGCCAGCAGCTTAGCGCCGGGATATTCACCCCTCCACTTT. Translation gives CASSLAPGYSPLHF.

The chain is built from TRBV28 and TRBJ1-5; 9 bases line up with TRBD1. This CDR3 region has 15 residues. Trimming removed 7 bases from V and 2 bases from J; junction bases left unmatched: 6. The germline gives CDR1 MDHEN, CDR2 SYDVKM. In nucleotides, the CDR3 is TGTGCCAGCAAGTTCAGGGACAGGGGCAATCAGCCCCAGCATTTT. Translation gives CASKFRDRGNQPQHF.

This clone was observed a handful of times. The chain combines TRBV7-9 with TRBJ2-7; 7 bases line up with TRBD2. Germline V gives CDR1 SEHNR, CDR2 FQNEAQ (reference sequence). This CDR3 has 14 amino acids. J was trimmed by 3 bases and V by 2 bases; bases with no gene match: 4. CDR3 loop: CASSLIGGSYEQYF. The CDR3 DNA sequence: TGTGCCAGCAGCTTAATCGGCGGGAGCTACGAGCAGTACTTC.

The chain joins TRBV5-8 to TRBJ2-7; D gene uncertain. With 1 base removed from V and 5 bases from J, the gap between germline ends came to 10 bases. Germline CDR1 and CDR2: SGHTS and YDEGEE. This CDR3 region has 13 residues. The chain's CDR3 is CASSLHGSDEQYF. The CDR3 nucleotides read TGTGCCAGCAGCTTGCATGGATCCGACGAGCAGTACTTC.

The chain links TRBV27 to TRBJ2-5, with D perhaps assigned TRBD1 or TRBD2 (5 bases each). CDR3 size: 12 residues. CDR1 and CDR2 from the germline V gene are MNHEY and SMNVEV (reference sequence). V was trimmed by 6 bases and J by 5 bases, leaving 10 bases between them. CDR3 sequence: CASRAWGETQYF. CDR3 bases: TGTGCCAGCAGGGCATGGGGGGAGACCCAGTACTTC.

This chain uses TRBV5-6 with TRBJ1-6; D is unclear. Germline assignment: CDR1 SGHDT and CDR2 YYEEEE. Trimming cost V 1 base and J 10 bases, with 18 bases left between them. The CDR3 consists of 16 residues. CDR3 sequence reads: CASSLFAAMTGSPLHF. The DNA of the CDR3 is TGTGCCAGCAGCTTGTTTGCGGCAATGACGGGATCACCCCTCCACTTT.

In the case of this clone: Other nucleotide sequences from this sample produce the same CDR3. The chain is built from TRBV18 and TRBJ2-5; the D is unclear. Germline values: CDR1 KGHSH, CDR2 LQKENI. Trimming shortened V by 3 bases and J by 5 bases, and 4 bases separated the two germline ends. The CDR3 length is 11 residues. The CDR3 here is CASSPGETQYF. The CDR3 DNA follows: TGTGCCAGCTCACCGGGGGAGACCCAGTACTTC.

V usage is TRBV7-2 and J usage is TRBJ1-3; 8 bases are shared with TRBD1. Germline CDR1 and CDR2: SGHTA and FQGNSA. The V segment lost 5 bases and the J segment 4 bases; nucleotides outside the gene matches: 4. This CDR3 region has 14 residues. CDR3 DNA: TGTGCCAGCAGCCCCAGGACAGGGGGAAACACCATATATTTT. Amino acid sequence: CASSPRTGGNTIYF.

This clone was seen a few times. CDR3 sequence reads: CAWTGFTDTQYF. In nucleotides, the CDR3 is TGTGCCTGGACAGGGTTCACAGATACGCAGTATTTT. The rearrangement uses TRBV30 and TRBJ2-3; the D gene is possibly TRBD1 (5 bases). V lost 4 bases and J lost 2, with 7 bases in between. CDR1 is GTSNPN and CDR2 is SVGIG in the germline V gene (reference sequence). The CDR3 runs to 12 residues. Based on the CDR3 plus reference TRBV30 and TRBJ2-3, the full variable domain is SQTIHQWPATLVQPVGSPLSLECTVEGTSNPNLYWYRQAAGRGLQLLFYSVGIGQISSEVPQNLSASRPQDRQFILSSKKLLLSDSGFYLCAWTGFTDTQYFGPGTRLTVL.

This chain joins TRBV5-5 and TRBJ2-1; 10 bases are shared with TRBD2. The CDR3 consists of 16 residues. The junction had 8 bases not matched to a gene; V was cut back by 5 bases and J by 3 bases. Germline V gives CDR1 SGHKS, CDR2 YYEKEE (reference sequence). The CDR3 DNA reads TGTGCCAGCAGTTCCTTGGAGCGGGGGGGCTACAATGAGCAGTTCTTC. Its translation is CASSSLERGGYNEQFF.

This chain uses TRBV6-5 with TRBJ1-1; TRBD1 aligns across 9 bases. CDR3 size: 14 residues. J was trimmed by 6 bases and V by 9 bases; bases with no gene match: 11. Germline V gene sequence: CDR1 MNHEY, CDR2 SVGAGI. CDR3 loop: CASGVDRGWAEAFF. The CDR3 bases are TGTGCCAGTGGGGTAGACAGGGGGTGGGCTGAAGCTTTCTTT.

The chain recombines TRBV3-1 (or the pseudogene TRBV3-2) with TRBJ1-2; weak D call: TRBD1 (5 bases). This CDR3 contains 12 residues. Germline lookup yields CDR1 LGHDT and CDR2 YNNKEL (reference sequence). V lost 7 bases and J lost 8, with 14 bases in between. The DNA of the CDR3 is TGTGCCAGCACCCTCGCAGGGTCCGGCTACACCTTC. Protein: CASTLAGSGYTF.

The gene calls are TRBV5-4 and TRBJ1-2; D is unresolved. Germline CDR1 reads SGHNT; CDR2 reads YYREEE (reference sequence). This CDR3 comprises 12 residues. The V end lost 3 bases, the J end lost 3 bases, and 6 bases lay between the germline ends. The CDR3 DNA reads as TGTGCCAGCAGCTCAAATTACTATGGCTACACCTTC. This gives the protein CASSSNYYGYTF.

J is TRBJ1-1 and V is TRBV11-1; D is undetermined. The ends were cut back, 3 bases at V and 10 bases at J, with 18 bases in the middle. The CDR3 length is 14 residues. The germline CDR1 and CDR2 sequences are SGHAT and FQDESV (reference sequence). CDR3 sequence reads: CASSFGLGATGAFF. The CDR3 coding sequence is TGTGCCAGCAGCTTCGGTCTGGGCGCCACGGGAGCTTTCTTT.

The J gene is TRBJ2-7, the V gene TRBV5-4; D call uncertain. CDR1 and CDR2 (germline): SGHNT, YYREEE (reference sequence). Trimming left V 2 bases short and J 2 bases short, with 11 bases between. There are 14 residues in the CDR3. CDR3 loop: CASSLDFPTYEQYF. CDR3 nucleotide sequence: TGTGCCAGCAGCTTAGACTTTCCAACCTACGAGCAGTACTTC.

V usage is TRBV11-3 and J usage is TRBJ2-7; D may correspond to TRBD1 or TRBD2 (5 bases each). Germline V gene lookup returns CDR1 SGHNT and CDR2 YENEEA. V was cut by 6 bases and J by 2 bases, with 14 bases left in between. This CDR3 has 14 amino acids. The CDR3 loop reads CASSGTVAAYEQYF. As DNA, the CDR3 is TGTGCCAGCAGTGGGACCGTTGCAGCCTACGAGCAGTACTTC.

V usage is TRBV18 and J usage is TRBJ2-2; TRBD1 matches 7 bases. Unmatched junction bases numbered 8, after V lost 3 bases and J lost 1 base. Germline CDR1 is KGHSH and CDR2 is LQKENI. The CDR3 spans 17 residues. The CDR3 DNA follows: TGTGCCAGCTCACCCAGAGACAGGGAGAAGAACACCGGGGAGCTGTTTTTT. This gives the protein CASSPRDREKNTGELFF.

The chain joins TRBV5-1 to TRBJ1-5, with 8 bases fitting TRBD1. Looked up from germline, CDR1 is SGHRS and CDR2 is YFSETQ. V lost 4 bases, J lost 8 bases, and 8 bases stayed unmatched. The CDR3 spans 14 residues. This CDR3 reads CASSRTGSKEPQHF. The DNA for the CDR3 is TGCGCCAGCAGCCGGACAGGGTCCAAGGAGCCCCAGCATTTT.

CDR3 amino acids: CASSPEISLPEAFF. CDR3 sequence (DNA): TGTGCCAGCAGCCCCGAGATTAGCCTTCCTGAAGCTTTCTTT. The chain combines TRBV5-5 with TRBJ1-1, with D hard to call. The CDR3 contains 14 residues. CDR1 is SGHKS, CDR2 YYEKEE, per germline (reference sequence). Trimming pared 4 bases from V and 6 bases from J, leaving 16 bases between.

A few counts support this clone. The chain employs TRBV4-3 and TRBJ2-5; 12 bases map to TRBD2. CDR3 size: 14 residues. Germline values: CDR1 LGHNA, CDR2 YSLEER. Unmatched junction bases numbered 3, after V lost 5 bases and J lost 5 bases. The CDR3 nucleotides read TGCGCCAGCAGCGCTAGCGGGGGGGCCGAGACCCAGTACTTC. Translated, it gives CASSASGGAETQYF.

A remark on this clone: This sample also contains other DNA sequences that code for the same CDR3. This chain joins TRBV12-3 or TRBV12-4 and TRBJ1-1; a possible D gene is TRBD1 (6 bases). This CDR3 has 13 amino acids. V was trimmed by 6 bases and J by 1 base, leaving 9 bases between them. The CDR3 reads CASSPGQNTEAFF. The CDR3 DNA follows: TGTGCCAGCAGCCCGGGACAGAACACTGAAGCTTTCTTT.

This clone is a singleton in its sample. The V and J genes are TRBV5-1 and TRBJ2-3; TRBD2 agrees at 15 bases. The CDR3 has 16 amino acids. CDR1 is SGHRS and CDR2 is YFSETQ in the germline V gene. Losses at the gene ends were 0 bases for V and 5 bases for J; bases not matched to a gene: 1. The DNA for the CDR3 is TGCGCCAGCAGCTTGGAGGGACTAGCGGGGGGAGATACGCAGTATTTT. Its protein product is CASSLEGLAGGDTQYF.

The chain's CDR3 is CASSRVGAETQYF. The CDR3, as DNA: TGCGCCAGCAGCCGGGTGGGGGCCGAGACCCAGTACTTC. J is TRBJ2-5 and V is TRBV5-1; D is possibly TRBD1 (6 bases). V was clipped by 4 bases and J by 5 bases, with 12 bases between them. The CDR3 length is 13 residues. Germline lookup yields CDR1 SGHRS and CDR2 YFSETQ.

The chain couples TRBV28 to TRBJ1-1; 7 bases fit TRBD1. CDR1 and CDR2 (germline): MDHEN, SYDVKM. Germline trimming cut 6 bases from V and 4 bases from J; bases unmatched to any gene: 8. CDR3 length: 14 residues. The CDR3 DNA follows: TGTGCCAGCAGCCGCGGTAACAGGGGCACTGAAGCTTTCTTT. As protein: CASSRGNRGTEAFF.

The CDR3 reads CASSPFSSGSPLHF. DNA of the CDR3: TGTGCCAGCAGCCCCTTTTCGTCGGGCTCACCCCTCCACTTT. The chain is built from TRBV28 and TRBJ1-6; D uncertain. V dropped 6 bases and J dropped 10 bases, with 16 bases sitting between them. Germline V lookup: CDR1 MDHEN, CDR2 SYDVKM. This CDR3 contains 14 residues.

CDR3 sequence (DNA): TGTGCCAGTAGTCTCGCGTCCCTGGATGGCTACACCTTC. Protein: CASSLASLDGYTF. V and J are TRBV19 and TRBJ1-2; D is undetermined. V was shortened by 5 bases and J by 6 bases, with 13 bases between the two germline ends. The germline V gene encodes CDR1 LNHDA and CDR2 SQIVND (reference sequence). The CDR3 extends over 13 amino acids.